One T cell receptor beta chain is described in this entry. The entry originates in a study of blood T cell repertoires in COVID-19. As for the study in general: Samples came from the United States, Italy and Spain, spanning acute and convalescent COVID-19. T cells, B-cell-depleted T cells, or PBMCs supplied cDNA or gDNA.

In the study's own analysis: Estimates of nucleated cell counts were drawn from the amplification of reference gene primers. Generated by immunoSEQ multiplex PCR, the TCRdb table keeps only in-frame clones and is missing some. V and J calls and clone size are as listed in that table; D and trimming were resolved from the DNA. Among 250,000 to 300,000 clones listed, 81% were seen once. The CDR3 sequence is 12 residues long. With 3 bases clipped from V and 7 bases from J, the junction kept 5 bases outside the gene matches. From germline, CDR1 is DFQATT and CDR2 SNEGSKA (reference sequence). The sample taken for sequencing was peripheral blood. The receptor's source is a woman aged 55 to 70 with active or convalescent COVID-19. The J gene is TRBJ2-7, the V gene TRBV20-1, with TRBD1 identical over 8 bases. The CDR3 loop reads CSASQGAREQYF. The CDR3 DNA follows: TGCAGTGCTAGTCAGGGGGCGAGGGAGCAGTACTTC.